These T cell receptor beta chains were read from a single sample in a study of blood T cells in healthy people across ages. A single record per CDR3 protein comes from TCRdb applying MiXCR to the 5' RACE reads. The sample carries about 640,000 distinct CDR3 sequences, roughly 58% recorded once. The sample taken for sequencing was blood. The receptors come from a man aged 55 to 70 in good health. Both conserved end residues are part of each CDR3. A D gene is named only where the DNA matches it firmly. Clone size is stated in some rows and not others, as once, few, many or a class when expanded.

v_gene: TRBV5-1; j_gene: TRBJ2-3; abundance: .; d_gene: .; CDR3aa: CASSLRLRGSTDTQYF; CDR3nt: TGCGCCAGCAGCTTGAGGTTACGTGGATCCACAGATACGCAGTATTTT
v_gene: TRBV24-1; j_gene: TRBJ2-5; abundance: many; d_gene: .; CDR3aa: CATSDRGQETQYF; CDR3nt: TGTGCCACCAGTGACAGGGGACAAGAGACCCAGTACTTC
v_gene: TRBV11-2; j_gene: TRBJ2-7; abundance: .; d_gene: .; CDR3aa: CASSPEDGGFHEQYF; CDR3nt: TGTGCCAGCAGCCCCGAGGACGGGGGATTCCACGAGCAGTACTTC
v_gene: TRBV21-1; j_gene: TRBJ2-1; abundance: few; d_gene: .; CDR3aa: CASSSIVPSHEQFF; CDR3nt: TGTGCCAGCAGCAGCATAGTCCCGTCCCATGAGCAGTTCTTC
v_gene: TRBV6-5; j_gene: TRBJ2-3; abundance: .; d_gene: .; CDR3aa: CASSPNGVTDTQYF; CDR3nt: TGTGCCAGCTCCCCAAATGGTGTGACAGATACGCAGTATTTT
v_gene: TRBV20-1; j_gene: TRBJ2-5; abundance: few; d_gene: TRBD1; CDR3aa: CSAPQTGGLETQYF; CDR3nt: TGCAGTGCTCCCCAGACAGGGGGTCTGGAGACCCAGTACTTC
v_gene: TRBV9; j_gene: TRBJ1-1; abundance: .; d_gene: .; CDR3aa: CASSVEAGAPPEAFF; CDR3nt: TGTGCCAGCAGCGTAGAGGCGGGGGCCCCCCCTGAAGCTTTCTTT
v_gene: TRBV2; j_gene: TRBJ1-1; abundance: .; d_gene: .; CDR3aa: CASSEEGRGNTEAFF; CDR3nt: TGTGCCAGCAGTGAAGAGGGCAGGGGTAACACTGAAGCTTTCTTT
v_gene: TRBV7-9; j_gene: TRBJ1-4; abundance: few; d_gene: .; CDR3aa: CASSYLIADEKLFF; CDR3nt: TGTGCCAGCAGCTATCTAATAGCTGATGAAAAACTGTTTTTT
v_gene: TRBV28; j_gene: TRBJ2-5; abundance: .; d_gene: TRBD2; CDR3aa: CASSSASGGQETQYF; CDR3nt: TGTGCCAGCAGTTCCGCTAGCGGGGGTCAAGAGACCCAGTACTTC
v_gene: TRBV7-8; j_gene: TRBJ2-7; abundance: .; d_gene: TRBD2; CDR3aa: CASSLFTSGGTYEQYF; CDR3nt: TGTGCCAGCAGCTTATTCACTAGCGGGGGGACCTACGAGCAGTACTTC
v_gene: TRBV4-1; j_gene: TRBJ2-7; abundance: .; d_gene: TRBD1; CDR3aa: CASSQVAGTGYYEQYF; CDR3nt: TGCGCCAGCAGCCAAGTTGCCGGGACAGGGTATTACGAGCAGTACTTC
v_gene: TRBV29-1; j_gene: TRBJ2-5; abundance: once; d_gene: TRBD2; CDR3aa: CSVEGSSGSQETQYF; CDR3nt: TGCAGCGTTGAGGGAAGTAGCGGGTCCCAAGAGACCCAGTACTTC
v_gene: TRBV5-1; j_gene: TRBJ2-7; abundance: .; d_gene: TRBD2; CDR3aa: CASSLEASGGSSEQYF; CDR3nt: TGCGCCAGCAGCTTGGAGGCTAGCGGGGGATCGAGCGAGCAGTACTTC
v_gene: TRBV24-1; j_gene: TRBJ2-3; abundance: .; d_gene: .; CDR3aa: CATSDEGFGSLGTQYF; CDR3nt: TGTGCCACCAGTGATGAAGGGTTCGGTTCCCTGGGTACGCAGTATTTT
v_gene: TRBV4-1; j_gene: TRBJ2-7; abundance: .; d_gene: TRBD1; CDR3aa: CASSHGQAYEQYF; CDR3nt: TGCGCCAGCAGCCACGGACAGGCTTACGAGCAGTACTTC
v_gene: TRBV29-1; j_gene: TRBJ2-7; abundance: few; d_gene: .; CDR3aa: CSVVSPQPPYEQYF; CDR3nt: TGCAGCGTGGTTTCCCCGCAACCCCCCTACGAGCAGTACTTC